This TCR beta chain was retrieved from a study of cytomegalovirus exposure and HLA in healthy donors. Details on this clone: What it binds is unknown.

The study ran its PCR with 60 Vbeta and 13 Jbeta primers. The repertoire was sequenced with immunoSEQ multiplex PCR; TCRdb's copy has only in-frame clones and lacks some. The table has roughly 80,000 clones, 84% seen once; the top ten hold 2% to 2.5%. This CDR3 has 14 residues. Losses at the gene ends were 2 bases for V and 6 bases for J; bases not matched to a gene: 6. CDR1 and CDR2 (germline): SGHRS, YFSETQ. Study-level points and caveats: In an earlier analysis, productive rearrangement rates for most beta V segments clustered near 87% or 30%.

This sequence joins TRBV5-1 and TRBJ1-1; TRBD1 agrees at 8 bases. The receptor's source is a woman aged 45-65 years in good health and CMV-seronegative. Sequenced sample: PBMCs. The CDR3 bases are TGCGCCAGCAGCTTTGAGGACAGGGTTGCTGAAGCTTTCTTT. The encoded protein is CASSFEDRVAEAFF. Full variable domain (outside the CDR3, taken from reference TRBV5-1 and TRBJ1-1): KAGVTQTPRYLIKTRGQQVTLSCSPISGHRSVSWYQQTPGQGLQFLFEYFSETQRNKGNFPGRFSGRQFSNSRSEMNVSTLELGDSALYLCASSFEDRVAEAFFGQGTRLTVV.